A single sample gave rise to the 20 T cell receptor beta chains below, sequenced in a study of control samples from healthy donors and cancer patients. Data came from immunoSEQ multiplex PCR; TCRdb stores just in-frame clones and leaves some out. The sample has 150,000 or so clones; approximately 94% are singletons. The sample comprised blood. Receptor source: a man aged 40-55 years in good health.

The chain couples TRBV5-1 to TRBJ2-1; D ambiguous. Germline V lookup: CDR1 SGHRS, CDR2 YFSETQ. V lost 0 bases to trimming and J lost 10 bases, with 11 bases between them. CDR3 size: 13 residues. In DNA form, the CDR3 reads TGCGCCAGCAGCTTGGAGGGTGCGCGCGAGCAGTTCTTC. It encodes CASSLEGAREQFF.

The chain employs TRBV3-1 (or the pseudogene TRBV3-2) and TRBJ1-4; perhaps TRBD1 as D (5 bases). Trimming took off 4 bases at V and 3 bases at J, with 15 bases between the two ends. The CDR3 covers 16 residues. In germline, CDR1 is LGHDT, CDR2 YNNKEL (reference sequence). The CDR3 DNA reads TGTGCCAGCAGCCCAAAAGGGACGGTCGCTAATGAAAAACTGTTTTTT. Translated, it gives CASSPKGTVANEKLFF.

This clone is a singleton in its sample. V is TRBV7-9 and J is TRBJ2-3; no reliable D call. The CDR3 is 14 residues long. V lost 5 bases to trimming and J lost 4 bases, with 13 bases between them. CDR1 SEHNR and CDR2 FQNEAQ come from the germline V gene (reference sequence). DNA for the CDR3: TGTGCCAGCAGCCGGCCGGGCAGGTCAGATACGCAGTATTTT. It translates to CASSRPGRSDTQYF.

This sequence joins TRBV5-6 and TRBJ1-2, with D tentatively TRBD1 (5 bases). Germline-derived CDR1 and CDR2 are SGHDT and YYEEEE. This CDR3 is built from 13 residues. V was clipped by 4 bases and J by 11 bases, with 18 bases between them. The CDR3, as DNA: TGTGCCAGCAGCCCCTCAGGGACCTTGGGGTACACCTTC. Encoded protein: CASSPSGTLGYTF.

This rearrangement joins TRBV10-3 to TRBJ1-1; D remains unclear. CDR3 length: 14 residues. Trimming pared 3 bases from V and 6 bases from J, leaving 14 bases between. Germline V CDR1 and CDR2: ENHRY, SYGVKD. The CDR3 reads CAISDSDGRPEAFF. In DNA, the CDR3 is TGTGCCATCAGTGACTCTGATGGACGACCTGAAGCTTTCTTT.

The genes are TRBV7-9 and TRBJ2-7, with 8 bases aligning to TRBD2. V lost 1 base to trimming and J lost 1 base; unmatched junction nucleotides: 6. Germline V CDR1 and CDR2: SEHNR, FQNEAQ (reference sequence). The CDR3 totals 16 residues. DNA for the CDR3: TGTGCCAGCAGCTTAGTCCAGCGGGGGCGGTCCTACGAGCAGTACTTC. Amino acid sequence: CASSLVQRGRSYEQYF.

CDR3 amino acids: CASSSARYNEQFF. In nucleotides, the CDR3 is TGTGCCAGCAGCTCCGCCCGCTACAATGAGCAGTTCTTC. V is TRBV5-6 and J is TRBJ2-1; D remains ambiguous. Germline V CDR1 and CDR2: SGHDT, YYEEEE. V was trimmed by 3 bases and J by 3 bases, leaving 7 bases between them. This CDR3 region has 13 residues.

Only a few counts were recorded for this clone. The chain recombines TRBV2 with TRBJ1-2, with 7 nucleotides matching TRBD1. V lost 5 bases to trimming and J lost 8 bases; unmatched junction nucleotides: 8. CDR3 size: 13 residues. Germline V gene lookup returns CDR1 SNHLY and CDR2 FYNNEI. CDR3 in amino acids: CASSRGGGFGYTF. CDR3 sequence (DNA): TGTGCCAGCAGTCGAGGGGGCGGATTCGGCTACACCTTC.

The rearrangement links TRBV19 to TRBJ2-7, with D hard to call. There are 13 residues in the CDR3. Germline CDR1 is LNHDA and CDR2 is SQIVND (reference sequence). V was clipped by 3 bases and J by 4 bases, with 10 bases between them. The CDR3 loop reads CASSMGAGYEQYF. CDR3 bases: TGTGCCAGTAGTATGGGTGCTGGGTACGAGCAGTACTTC.

This clone has more than one count but fewer than ten. V and J are TRBV29-1 and TRBJ1-4; the match to TRBD1 covers 8 bases. The CDR3 has 11 residues. With 7 bases clipped from V and 8 bases from J, the junction kept 3 bases outside the gene matches. Germline lookup yields CDR1 SQVTM and CDR2 ANQGSEA. The CDR3 reads CSAGQGEKLFF. CDR3 DNA: TGCAGCGCTGGACAGGGAGAAAAACTGTTTTTT. Using reference TRBV29-1 and TRBJ1-4 for the parts outside the CDR3, the full variable domain is SAVISQKPSRDICQRGTSLTIQCQVDSQVTMMFWYRQQPGQSLTLIATANQGSEATYESGFVIDKFPISRPNLTFSTLTVSNMSPEDSSIYLCSAGQGEKLFFGSGTQLSVL.

This chain connects TRBV4-1 to TRBJ1-1; D not resolved. Germline assignment: CDR1 MGHRA and CDR2 YSYEKL. CDR3 length equals 14 residues. V lost 0 bases to trimming and J lost 5 bases, with 10 bases between them. In DNA, the CDR3 is TGCGCCAGCAGCCAAGATGGAAGGAATACTGAAGCTTTCTTT. Amino acid sequence: CASSQDGRNTEAFF.

The rearrangement links TRBV27 to TRBJ1-5, with D hard to call. Looked up from germline, CDR1 is MNHEY and CDR2 is SMNVEV (reference sequence). There are 12 residues in the CDR3. The V end lost 8 bases, the J end lost 3 bases, and 8 bases lay between the germline ends. CDR3 nucleotide sequence: TGTGCCAGCGGAACCGCCAATCAGCCCCAGCATTTT. Translated: CASGTANQPQHF.

V gene TRBV11-2 combines with J gene TRBJ1-3; D uncertain. CDR1 and CDR2 (germline): SGHAT, FQNNGV. V was shortened by 0 bases and J by 0 bases, with 15 bases between the two germline ends. The CDR3 extends over 18 amino acids. This chain's CDR3 is CASSLEGFRTASGNTIYF. CDR3 coding DNA: TGTGCCAGCAGCTTAGAGGGCTTTAGGACGGCCTCTGGAAACACCATATATTTT.

The chain uses TRBV27 and TRBJ1-1, with TRBD1 matching over 11 bases. The V segment lost 2 bases and the J segment 2 bases; nucleotides outside the gene matches: 7. CDR1 MNHEY and CDR2 SMNVEV come from the germline V gene (reference sequence). The CDR3 consists of 17 residues. CDR3 DNA sequence: TGTGCCAGCAGTTTACAAGGACAGGGGGCAATAAACACTGAAGCTTTCTTT. It yields the protein CASSLQGQGAINTEAFF.

J is TRBJ1-1 and V is TRBV5-1; D is perhaps TRBD1 (5 bases). Trimming removed 2 bases at V and 2 bases at J, with 10 bases between. This CDR3 is 14 amino acids long. Germline loops: CDR1 SGHRS, CDR2 YFSETQ. The CDR3 protein is CASSFFQGNTEAFF. CDR3 coding DNA: TGCGCCAGCAGCTTTTTTCAGGGTAACACTGAAGCTTTCTTT.

The chain recombines TRBV2 with TRBJ2-1; the match to TRBD1 covers 7 bases. The CDR3 covers 13 residues. Germline V gives CDR1 SNHLY, CDR2 FYNNEI. V dropped 6 bases and J dropped 6; count of bases not matched to a gene: 5. CDR3 sequence (DNA): TGTGCCAGCAGGCGAGACAGGGCCAATGAGCAGTTCTTC. This gives the protein CASRRDRANEQFF.

The chain couples TRBV19 to TRBJ2-3; D unclear. Trimming pared 6 bases from V and 1 base from J, leaving 17 bases between. The CDR3 covers 16 residues. CDR1 LNHDA and CDR2 SQIVND come from the germline V gene (reference sequence). The CDR3 nucleotides read TGTGCCAGTAGGGTCGTCCAGGCTCAAGGCACAGATACGCAGTATTTT. This translates into CASRVVQAQGTDTQYF.

The chain is built from TRBV10-2 and TRBJ2-1; 10 positions match TRBD1. J lost 5 bases, V lost 6 bases, and 4 bases had no gene match. Looked up from germline, CDR1 is WSHSY and CDR2 is SAAADI. The CDR3 is made up of 14 amino acids. DNA of the CDR3: TGCGCCAGCAGAGGGGGACAGGGGAACAATGAGCAGTTCTTC. Translation: CASRGGQGNNEQFF.

This chain links TRBV28 with TRBJ2-4; TRBD1 agrees at 8 bases. Trimming at V came to 5 bases and at J to 2 bases, leaving 5 bases not matched to a gene. This CDR3 is built from 15 residues. In germline, CDR1 is MDHEN, CDR2 SYDVKM. CDR3 loop: CASSNRGSSKNIQYF. The CDR3 DNA is TGTGCCAGCAGTAACAGGGGGTCGTCCAAAAACATTCAGTACTTC.

The chain joins TRBV10-2 to TRBJ2-7; 8 positions agree with TRBD2. CDR3 size: 14 residues. V shed 6 bases, J shed 7 bases, and the junction held 11 bases outside the gene matches. Germline CDR1 and CDR2: WSHSY and SAAADI. The CDR3 reads CASRRGSSGVEQYF. In DNA, the CDR3 is TGCGCCAGCAGGAGGGGGAGTAGCGGGGTGGAGCAGTACTTC.